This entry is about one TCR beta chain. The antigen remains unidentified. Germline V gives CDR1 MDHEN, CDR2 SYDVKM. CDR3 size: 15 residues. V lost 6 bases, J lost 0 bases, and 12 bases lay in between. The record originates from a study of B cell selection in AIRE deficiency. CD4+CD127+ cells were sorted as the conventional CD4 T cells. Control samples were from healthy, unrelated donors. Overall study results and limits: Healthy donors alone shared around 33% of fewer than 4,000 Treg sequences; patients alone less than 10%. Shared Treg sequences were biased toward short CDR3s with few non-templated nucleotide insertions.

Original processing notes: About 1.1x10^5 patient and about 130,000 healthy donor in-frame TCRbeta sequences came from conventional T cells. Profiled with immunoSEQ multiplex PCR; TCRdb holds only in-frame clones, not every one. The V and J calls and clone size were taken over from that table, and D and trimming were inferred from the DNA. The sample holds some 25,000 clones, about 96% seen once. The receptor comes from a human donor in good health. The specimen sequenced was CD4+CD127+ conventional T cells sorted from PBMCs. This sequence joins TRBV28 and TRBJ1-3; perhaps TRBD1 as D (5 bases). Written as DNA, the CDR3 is TGTGCCAGCAGCCTCCGCAGGGTCTCTGGAAACACCATATATTTT. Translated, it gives CASSLRRVSGNTIYF. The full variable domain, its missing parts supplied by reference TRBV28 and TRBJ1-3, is DVKVTQSSRYLVKRTGEKVFLECVQDMDHENMFWYRQDPGLGLRLIYFSYDVKMKEKGDIPEGYSVSREKKERFSLILESASTNQTSMYLCASSLRRVSGNTIYFGEGSWLTVV.